Each of the 24 T cell receptor beta chains below was sequenced from the same sample in a study of spatial heterogeneity in lung cancer. One entry per CDR3 protein, called by TCRdb with MiXCR from the 5' RACE reads. The sample has under 10,000 distinct CDR3 sequences; roughly 5% are singletons. Time point meaning: sample taken at primary tumor resection. Extraction of whole RNA from tumor, nontumor lung or frozen PBMC preceded unsorted sequencing. The material was PBMCs, obtained at surgery. These receptors were collected from a male donor with early-stage non-small cell lung cancer.

Comments on this clonotype: This beta chain is an unintended read in a library built for alpha chains; its size means little. The chain uses TRBV7-2 and TRBJ1-2; a weak D match, TRBD1 (6 bases). Germline V gene sequence: CDR1 SGHTA, CDR2 FQGNSA. V dropped 4 bases and J dropped 3 bases, with 12 bases sitting between them. This CDR3 spans 14 amino acids. This CDR3 reads CASSYYRVDYGYTF. DNA for the CDR3: TGTGCCAGCAGCTACTACAGGGTTGACTATGGCTACACCTTC. The whole variable domain, filled in from reference TRBV7-2 and TRBJ1-2, reads GAGVSQSPSNKVTEKGKDVELRCDPISGHTALYWYRQSLGQGLEFLIYFQGNSAPDKSGLPSDRFSAERTGGSVSTLTIQRTQQEDSAVYLCASSYYRVDYGYTFGSGTRLTVV.

This clonotype was observed many times. This beta chain is an off-target read within a library intended for alpha chains, so its frequency means little. The V and J genes are TRBV12-3 or TRBV12-4 and TRBJ1-1; no clear D gene. The CDR3 covers 12 residues. Trimming cost V 4 bases and J 8 bases, with 11 bases left between them. CDR3 sequence: CASSSQNPEAFF. The DNA of the CDR3 is TGTGCCAGCAGTTCCCAGAACCCCGAAGCTTTCTTT.

In this sample, this clonotype turned up many times. This beta chain is an unintended read in a library built for alpha chains; its size means little. This sequence joins TRBV20-1 and TRBJ1-2; no definite D call. Germline V gene sequence: CDR1 DFQATT, CDR2 SNEGSKA (reference sequence). V was trimmed by 0 bases and J by 2 bases, leaving 7 bases between them. There are 13 residues in the CDR3. CDR3 region: CSARDLRNYGYTF. The CDR3, as DNA: TGCAGTGCTAGAGACCTCAGGAACTATGGCTACACCTTC.

This clonotype is labeled medium-sized. This beta chain was picked up by a library intended for alpha chains and is off target, so its count carries little meaning. This chain joins TRBV7-2 and TRBJ2-5, with 7 nucleotides matching TRBD2. V lost 5 bases to trimming and J lost 1 base; unmatched junction nucleotides: 4. Germline lookup yields CDR1 SGHTA and CDR2 FQGNSA. This CDR3 has 14 residues. This chain's CDR3 is CASSQSGVQETQYF. For the CDR3, the DNA is TGTGCCAGCAGCCAGAGCGGGGTCCAAGAGACCCAGTACTTC.

This clonotype has at least ten counts. This beta chain slipped into a library made for alpha chains as a stray read, so its size is not meaningful. V and J are TRBV29-1 and TRBJ1-5; D call uncertain. Trimming removed 6 bases from V and 2 bases from J, with 8 bases in between. Germline CDR1 and CDR2: SQVTM and ANQGSEA. This CDR3 has 12 amino acids. The CDR3: CSVSAGNQPQHF. DNA for the CDR3: TGCAGCGTGTCCGCTGGCAATCAGCCCCAGCATTTT.

This clonotype is medium-sized (0.01 to 0.1%) in the sample. This beta chain slipped into a library made for alpha chains as a stray read, so its size is not meaningful. The chain is built from TRBV29-1 and TRBJ2-5; 9 bases line up with TRBD1. The CDR3 contains 13 residues. After removal of 6 bases from V and 3 bases from J, the junction contained 5 bases not matched to a gene. Germline-derived CDR1 and CDR2 are SQVTM and ANQGSEA. As DNA, the CDR3 is TGCAGCGTCCGAAGGACAGGGGAAGAGACCCAGTACTTC. This codes for CSVRRTGEETQYF.

In its sample, this clonotype is medium-sized (0.01 to 0.1%). This beta chain is an unintended read in a library built for alpha chains; its size means little. The rearrangement uses TRBV7-9 and TRBJ2-5, with 8 bases aligning to TRBD1. J gave up 5 bases and V 7 bases, and 6 bases lay outside the gene matches. The V gene's germline CDR1 is SEHNR and CDR2 FQNEAQ (reference sequence). CDR3 length: 13 residues. In nucleotides, the CDR3 is TGTGCCAGCACCGACAGGGGTCGGGAGACCCAGTACTTC. Its translation is CASTDRGRETQYF.

The sample holds many counts of this clonotype. Being off target in a library aimed at alpha chains, this beta chain has a size of little meaning. This sequence joins TRBV4-3 and TRBJ2-2; TRBD1 matches at 8 bases. V shed 4 bases and J 7 bases; nucleotides not matched to a gene: 8. The CDR3 is made up of 15 amino acids. The germline V gene has CDR1 LGHNA and CDR2 YSLEER. The CDR3 loop is CASSPGAGGNGELFF. CDR3 coding DNA: TGCGCCAGCAGCCCCGGGGCAGGGGGCAACGGGGAGCTGTTTTTT.

This clonotype was seen repeatedly, ten times or more. This beta chain appears as a stray read in a library generated for alpha chains; its size is not informative. The genes are TRBV4-1 and TRBJ1-2; 8 bases line up with TRBD1. J gave up 7 bases and V 2 bases, and 12 bases lay outside the gene matches. The germline V gene encodes CDR1 MGHRA and CDR2 YSYEKL. The CDR3 totals 16 residues. The CDR3 DNA reads as TGCGCCAGCAGCCAATTCCATACAGGGGGTTATAGTGGCTACACCTTC. Translated: CASSQFHTGGYSGYTF.

By share, this clonotype counts as medium-sized. For a library built for alpha chains, this beta chain is a stray read; little rests on its size. The CDR3 region has the DNA TGTGCCAGCAGTCCCTGGACGGATCGCAGGAGCGGAGAGACCCAGTACTTC. It translates to CASSPWTDRRSGETQYF. This sequence joins TRBV6-2 or TRBV6-3 and TRBJ2-5, with TRBD2 as a possible D gene (5 bases). This CDR3 region has 17 residues. Germline assignment: CDR1 MNHEY and CDR2 SVGEGT. Trimming shortened V by 5 bases and J by 4 bases, and 23 bases separated the two germline ends.

The sample holds a few counts of this clonotype. This beta chain is an off-target read within a library intended for alpha chains, so its frequency means little. The rearrangement joins TRBV6-5 to TRBJ1-1, with D tentatively TRBD1 (5 bases). The germline V gene encodes CDR1 MNHEY and CDR2 SVGAGI. This CDR3 is built from 15 residues. Trimming took 2 bases from V and 8 from J, leaving 18 bases between them. The CDR3 DNA follows: TGTGCCAGCAGTTACGGGGGACGCCGAGTAGTCGAAGCTTTCTTT. Protein: CASSYGGRRVVEAFF.

This clonotype was detected many times. Found in a library prepared for alpha chains, this beta chain is an off-target read, and its abundance has little meaning. The CDR3 spells CASSVVAGDLETQYF. CDR3 DNA: TGTGCCAGCAGTGTAGTAGCGGGGGACCTAGAGACCCAGTACTTC. The chain combines TRBV6-1 with TRBJ2-5, with 9 bases matching TRBD2. CDR3 length equals 15 residues. From germline, CDR1 is MNHNS and CDR2 SASEGT. The junction had 7 bases not matched to a gene; V was cut back by 4 bases and J by 4 bases.

This clonotype ranks as medium-sized. This beta chain is off target for a library built for alpha chains, so its abundance means little. This chain connects TRBV9 to TRBJ1-1, with D perhaps matching TRBD1 (5 bases). Trimming removed 0 bases from V and 7 bases from J, with 13 bases in between. The CDR3 is 14 amino acids. Germline V gives CDR1 SGDLS, CDR2 YYNGEE. CDR3 DNA: TGTGCCAGCAGCGTAGGGCCGGACGGGGGTGAAGCTTTCTTT. This sequence encodes CASSVGPDGGEAFF.

This clonotype was seen more than once but under ten times. This beta chain is an unintended read in a library built for alpha chains; its size means little. The chain uses TRBV12-3 or TRBV12-4 and TRBJ2-7; the match to TRBD2 covers 10 bases. The CDR3 runs 14 residues. V lost 3 bases and J lost 6; bases outside the gene matches: 5. The CDR3 reads CASSFQRGGSEQYF. The CDR3 DNA sequence: TGTGCCAGCAGTTTTCAGCGGGGGGGCTCCGAGCAGTACTTC.

This clonotype was counted a few times. Since the library was made to target alpha chains, this beta chain is a stray read and its abundance is not meaningful. The chain uses TRBV7-9 and TRBJ2-6, with TRBD2 identical over 7 bases. The trim removed 6 bases at V and 4 bases at J, leaving 6 bases unmatched. The CDR3 is made up of 15 amino acids. Germline V gene lookup returns CDR1 SEHNR and CDR2 FQNEAQ (reference sequence). The CDR3 here is CASSKGTTGANVLTF. Here the CDR3 DNA reads TGTGCCAGCAGTAAAGGGACTACAGGGGCCAACGTCCTGACTTTC.

This clonotype is classed as medium-sized. This beta chain is an off-target read within a library intended for alpha chains, so its frequency means little. V usage is TRBV4-2 and J usage is TRBJ1-1; D ambiguous. The CDR3 totals 15 residues. Germline CDR1 LGHNA, CDR2 YNFKEQ. Trimming removed 2 bases at V and 1 base at J, with 11 bases between. In nucleotides, the CDR3 is TGTGCCAGCAGCCAAAGGGCGGCCGCGAACACTGAAGCTTTCTTT. It specifies CASSQRAAANTEAFF.

This clonotype is medium-sized in the sample. Since it is a stray read in a library aimed at alpha chains, this beta chain has a size that is not meaningful. V usage is TRBV6-2 or TRBV6-3 and J usage is TRBJ1-1; unclear D gene. The CDR3 length is 13 residues. Germline V gives CDR1 MNHEY, CDR2 SVGEGT. Trimming took 2 bases from V and 5 from J, leaving 9 bases between them. CDR3 protein: CASSYVMSTEAFF. DNA for the CDR3: TGTGCCAGCAGTTACGTTATGTCGACTGAAGCTTTCTTT.

This clonotype was counted at least ten times. This beta chain represents an off-target read in a library built for alpha chains; its size is of limited meaning. V usage is TRBV15 and J usage is TRBJ2-5; D may be TRBD1 (6 bases). Trimming took off 0 bases at V and 5 bases at J, with 13 bases between the two ends. Germline-derived CDR1 and CDR2 are LNHNV and YYDKDF (reference sequence). This CDR3 has 15 amino acids. In DNA, the CDR3 is TGTGCCACCAGCAGAGATGGGGGCGGTGGGGAGACCCAGTACTTC. Encoded protein: CATSRDGGGGETQYF.

This clonotype was observed many times. The library was built for alpha chains, so this beta chain is an off-target read and its size means little. The J gene is TRBJ2-2, the V gene TRBV7-8, with D unresolved. Deletions cut 3 bases from V and 5 bases from J, with 10 bases between. CDR3 length equals 14 residues. In germline, CDR1 is SGHVS, CDR2 FQNEAQ. CDR3 bases: TGTGCCAGCAGCTTGAACGAGGAGACCGGGGAGCTGTTTTTT. It specifies CASSLNEETGELFF.

This clonotype was counted many times. One junction end does not reproduce the germline sequence, and a read error may be involved. Found in a library prepared for alpha chains, this beta chain is an off-target read, and its abundance has little meaning. The chain has TRBV28 and TRBJ1-2; maybe TRBD1 (5 bases). This CDR3 is 15 amino acids long. Germline CDR1 MDHEN, CDR2 SYDVKM. Here the CDR3 reads CVSSPRGRSNYGYTF. The CDR3 DNA reads as TGTGTCAGCAGTCCCCGGGGGAGATCTAACTATGGCTACACCTTC.

This clonotype was observed at least ten times. This beta chain came through as a stray read in a library set up for alpha chains, and its size says little. The CDR3 protein is CASRPGYRRDGYTF. CDR3 nucleotides: TGCGCCAGCAGGCCGGGTTACCGGAGGGATGGCTACACCTTC. J is TRBJ1-2 and V is TRBV5-1, with D hard to call. The CDR3 sequence is 14 residues long. The V and J ends lost 5 bases and 6 bases respectively, with 17 bases between them. The germline gives CDR1 SGHRS, CDR2 YFSETQ. The full variable domain, with the rest looked up from reference TRBV5-1 and TRBJ1-2, is KAGVTQTPRYLIKTRGQQVTLSCSPISGHRSVSWYQQTPGQGLQFLFEYFSETQRNKGNFPGRFSGRQFSNSRSEMNVSTLELGDSALYLCASRPGYRRDGYTFGSGTRLTVV.

As regards this clonotype: This beta chain appears as a stray read in a library generated for alpha chains; its size is not informative. Written as DNA, the CDR3 is TGTGCCAGCAGTGAAGCGGGGACAGGGAGCTCCTATAATTCACCCCTCCACTTT. Amino acid sequence: CASSEAGTGSSYNSPLHF. V is TRBV2 and J is TRBJ1-6; TRBD1 matches 9 bases. Germline CDR1 reads SNHLY; CDR2 reads FYNNEI. Trimming cost V 0 bases and J 0 bases; bases outside gene matches: 3. This CDR3 contains 18 residues.

This clonotype was recorded at least ten times. This beta chain is off target for a library built for alpha chains, so its abundance means little. This sequence joins TRBV6-4 and TRBJ2-3; 14 bases agree with TRBD2. Germline assignment: CDR1 MRHNA and CDR2 SNTAGT. Losses at the gene ends were 3 bases for V and 6 bases for J; bases not matched to a gene: 2. CDR3 length equals 15 residues. The CDR3 DNA sequence: TGTGCCAGCAGTGAGACTAGCGGGGGGGCGGATACGCAGTATTTT. Translated, it gives CASSETSGGADTQYF.

This clonotype is labeled as large. This beta chain is a stray sequence in a library constructed for alpha chains; its clone size is not meaningful. The V call is TRBV28, the J call TRBJ2-1, with 7 bases identical to TRBD2. The germline CDR1 and CDR2 sequences are MDHEN and SYDVKM. J was trimmed by 4 bases and V by 6 bases; bases with no gene match: 6. This CDR3 region has 14 residues. CDR3 bases: TGTGCCAGCAGACTTCCCGGGGGGTACAATGAGCAGTTCTTC. It encodes CASRLPGGYNEQFF.